The source of this TCR beta chain is a study of T cell clones after liver transplantation. For the study at large: TCRbeta sequencing after a pre-transplant mixed lymphocyte reaction identified graft-donor-reactive clones, later tracked in post-transplant blood.

Germline V lookup: CDR1 SGHAT, CDR2 FQNNGV. The V end was cut by 0 bases, the J end by 5 bases, with 10 bases between. CDR3 length: 15 residues. Profiled with immunoSEQ multiplex PCR; TCRdb holds only in-frame clones, not every one. The data contain 95,000 to 110,000 clones, 82% of them singletons. Sequencing was performed on CD4+ T cells from blood, taken before liver transplant. V usage is TRBV11-2 and J usage is TRBJ1-4, with a weak D call TRBD1 (5 bases). The clonotype was recovered from a human donor who received a liver transplant. The chain's CDR3 is CASSLDRGWNEKLFF. DNA for the CDR3: TGTGCCAGCAGCTTAGATCGGGGCTGGAATGAAAAACTGTTTTTT.